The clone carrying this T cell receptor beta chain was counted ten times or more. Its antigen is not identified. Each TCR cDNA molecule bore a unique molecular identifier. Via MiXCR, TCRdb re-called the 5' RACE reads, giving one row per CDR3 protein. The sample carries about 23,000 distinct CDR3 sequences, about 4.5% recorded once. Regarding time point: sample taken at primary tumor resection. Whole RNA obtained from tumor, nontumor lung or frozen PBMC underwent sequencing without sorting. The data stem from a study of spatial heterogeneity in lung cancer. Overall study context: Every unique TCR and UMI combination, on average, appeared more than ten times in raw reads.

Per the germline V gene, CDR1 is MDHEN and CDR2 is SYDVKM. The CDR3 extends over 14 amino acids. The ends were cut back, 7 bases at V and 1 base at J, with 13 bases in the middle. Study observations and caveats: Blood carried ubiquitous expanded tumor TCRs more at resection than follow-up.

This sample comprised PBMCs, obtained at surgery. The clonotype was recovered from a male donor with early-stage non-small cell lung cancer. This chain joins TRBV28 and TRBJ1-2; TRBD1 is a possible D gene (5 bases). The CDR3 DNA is TGTGCCAGCACCCCCGTCCAGGGTAACTATGGCTACACCTTC. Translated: CASTPVQGNYGYTF.